These T cell receptor beta chains were read from a single sample in a study of blood T cell repertoires in COVID-19. Clones were read by immunoSEQ multiplex PCR, and TCRdb kept only the in-frame ones, dropping some. The sample yields roughly 200,000 clones, around 76% seen once. Sequences were obtained from peripheral blood. These receptors were taken from a woman between 50 and 59 years old with active or convalescent COVID-19. CDR3s include the opening cysteine and the closing phenylalanine or tryptophan.

J gene | V gene | CDR3 protein
TRBJ1-5 | TRBV28 | CASRPTPVRGNQPQHF
TRBJ2-7 | TRBV3-1/TRBV3-2 | CASSHARTSGGEQYF
TRBJ1-1 | TRBV3-1/TRBV3-2 | CASSWGGDTEAFF
TRBJ2-1 | TRBV11-3 | CASSGSGVYNEQFF
TRBJ1-6 | TRBV5-1 | CATSNPGQASDSPLHF
TRBJ2-1 | TRBV9 | CASSPILAGARNEQFF
TRBJ1-1 | TRBV2 | CASSEREVRMNTEAFF
TRBJ2-7 | TRBV4-3 | CASSQGLAGGAYEQYF
TRBJ1-3 | TRBV5-1 | CASSLGAGGNSGNTIYF
TRBJ2-5 | TRBV28 | CASTFSLGLAGQETQYF
TRBJ1-6 | TRBV10-3 | CAISDRSSYNSPLHF
TRBJ2-1 | TRBV11-2 | CASSSLRGGVNEQFF
TRBJ1-5 | TRBV11-2 | CASSLEVETGMLHSNQPQHF
TRBJ2-7 | TRBV6-5 | CASNTGGGEQYF
TRBJ1-5 | TRBV15 | CATSSDYNQPQHF